This T cell receptor beta chain was profiled in a study of blood T cell repertoires in COVID-19. At the level of the study: COVID-19 samples collected from the United States, Italy and Spain covered acute and convalescent phases. PBMCs, B-cell-depleted T cells, or T cells were the source of the cDNA or gDNA that made up the material.

As processed by the authors: Cell counts per sample came from amplifying reference gene primers. The method was immunoSEQ multiplex PCR; TCRdb's version includes in-frame clones alone and lacks a portion of them. For V, J and clone size, that table is used; D and trimming come from the DNA. This sample has approximately 31,000 clones, with 85% found just once. Germline V gene data show CDR1 as MNHEY and CDR2 as SMNVEV (reference sequence). V lost 6 bases and J lost 2, with 8 bases in between. The CDR3 sequence is 13 residues long. The TCR originated in an elderly man with active COVID-19. The rearrangement links TRBV27 to TRBJ2-1, with no clear D. The sample comprised peripheral blood. CDR3 bases: TGTGCCAGCAGACCGGTAGCCTACAATGAGCAGTTCTTC. This sequence encodes CASRPVAYNEQFF.